The 11 T cell receptor beta chains presented below share a single source sample, sequenced in a study of prognosis after radiotherapy for stage I lung cancer. Genomic DNA was subjected to two-round multiplex PCR for amplification of TCR beta CDR3. The first PCR round targeted every TRBV and TRBJ gene with specific primers. TCRdb ran MiXCR on the multiplex PCR reads and lists one entry per CDR3 protein. The table has around 28,000 distinct CDR3 sequences, 40% to 55% seen once. The starting material was PBMCs, obtained before or after stereotactic body radiation therapy (not recorded which). These receptor sequences come from a donor over 45 with non-small cell lung cancer.

The genes are TRBV6-2 or TRBV6-3 and TRBJ1-5; possibly TRBD1 for D (5 bases). The V gene's germline CDR1 is MNHEY and CDR2 SVGEGT. Trimming removed 2 bases at V and 1 base at J, with 15 bases between. CDR3 length: 17 residues. The chain's CDR3 is CASSYTSRWGSNQPQHF. CDR3 bases: TGTGCCAGCAGTTACACATCACGGTGGGGGAGCAATCAGCCCCAGCATTTT.

This clonotype was recorded at least ten times. This chain links TRBV5-1 with TRBJ2-5; weak D call: TRBD2 (6 bases). The CDR3 is made up of 12 amino acids. The V end lost 1 base, the J end lost 9 bases, and 10 bases lay between the germline ends. Looked up from germline, CDR1 is SGHRS and CDR2 is YFSETQ. For the CDR3, the DNA is TGCGCCAGCAGCTTGCTGGGGGAGGCCCAGTACTTC. Residues: CASSLLGEAQYF.

A remark on this clonotype: A far larger clone is just one base off, so this is likely a read error. This chain connects TRBV6-9 to TRBJ2-7, with TRBD1 identical over 8 bases. The CDR3 extends over 17 amino acids. The ends lost 5 bases at V and 2 bases at J; junction bases unmatched: 14. The germline gives CDR1 MNHGY, CDR2 SVAAGI. This chain's CDR3 is CASSVFGRTGCTYEQYF. DNA for the CDR3: TGTGCCAGCAGTGTTTTTGGCCGGACAGGGTGCACCTACGAGCAGTACTTC.

Many counts were recorded for this clonotype. J is TRBJ2-7 and V is TRBV7-2, with 9 bases matching TRBD1. From germline, CDR1 is SGHTA and CDR2 FQGNSA. The CDR3 length is 13 residues. Germline trimming cut 7 bases from V and 13 bases from J; bases unmatched to any gene: 14. CDR3 sequence: CASNTGTGSLSYF. The CDR3 DNA sequence: TGTGCCAGCAACACCGGGACAGGGTCCCTTTCTTACTTC.

This clonotype showed up many times. V gene TRBV20-1 combines with J gene TRBJ2-3, with 8 bases identical to TRBD2. The J segment lost 0 bases and the V segment lost 0 bases, leaving 5 bases of the junction unmatched. This CDR3 region has 16 residues. CDR1 is DFQATT, CDR2 SNEGSKA, per germline (reference sequence). The chain's CDR3 is CSARDPASGSTDTQYF. The CDR3 coding sequence is TGCAGTGCTAGAGATCCGGCTAGCGGGAGCACAGATACGCAGTATTTT.

By frequency in the sample, this clonotype is medium-sized. The CDR3 nucleotides are TGTGCCAGCAGTCCCCCCGAAGGGGGCCCCTACGAGCAGTACTTC. As protein: CASSPPEGGPYEQYF. This rearrangement joins TRBV6-4 to TRBJ2-7; 7 bases map to TRBD1. The CDR3 is 15 amino acids. The junction had 9 bases not matched to a gene; V was cut back by 5 bases and J by 2 bases. Germline V gene data show CDR1 as MRHNA and CDR2 as SNTAGT.

As to this clonotype: Since a far larger clone is one base different, this is likely a read error. This chain joins TRBV6-5 and TRBJ2-7; D is unresolved. The CDR3 is made up of 13 amino acids. Between the trimmed V and J ends, which lost 7 bases and 2 bases, there was a span of 12 bases. CDR1 and CDR2 (germline): MNHEY, SVGAGI. The CDR3 DNA follows: TGTGCCAGCAATGCATGGGTTACCTACGAGCAGTACTTC. The encoded protein is CASNAWVTYEQYF.

The table lists this clonotype with many counts. This rearrangement joins TRBV20-1 to TRBJ2-7, with TRBD2 matching 15 bases. Germline values: CDR1 DFQATT, CDR2 SNEGSKA (reference sequence). V lost 4 bases to trimming and J lost 7 bases; unmatched junction nucleotides: 8. The length of the CDR3 is 15 residues. For the CDR3, the DNA is TGCAGTGCTACGTCTCCGGGACTAGCGGGAGGAGAGCAGTACTTC. It specifies CSATSPGLAGGEQYF.

The gene calls are TRBV5-5 and TRBJ1-2, with 9 bases lining up with TRBD1. V shed 3 bases and J 10 bases; nucleotides not matched to a gene: 10. The CDR3 runs 14 residues. The V gene's germline CDR1 is SGHKS and CDR2 YYEKEE (reference sequence). CDR3 in DNA: TGTGCCAGCAGCTCCACAGGGGGCAGCTACGTCTACACCTTC. It is translated as CASSSTGGSYVYTF.

The chain couples TRBV12-3 or TRBV12-4 to TRBJ1-2, with D hard to call. The V end was cut by 3 bases, the J end by 11 bases, with 13 bases between. This CDR3 has 12 amino acids. The CDR3 DNA reads TGTGCCAGCAGTTTGCTGGAAAGTGGTTACACCTTC. This gives the protein CASSLLESGYTF.

V is TRBV30 and J is TRBJ1-2, with D uncertain. Trimming shortened V by 1 base and J by 3 bases, and 12 bases separated the two germline ends. Germline V gene data show CDR1 as GTSNPN and CDR2 as SVGIG (reference sequence). This CDR3 comprises 14 residues. For the CDR3, the DNA is TGTGCCTGGAGTGGGTCACTCGGGCACTATGGCTACACCTTC. It encodes CAWSGSLGHYGYTF.